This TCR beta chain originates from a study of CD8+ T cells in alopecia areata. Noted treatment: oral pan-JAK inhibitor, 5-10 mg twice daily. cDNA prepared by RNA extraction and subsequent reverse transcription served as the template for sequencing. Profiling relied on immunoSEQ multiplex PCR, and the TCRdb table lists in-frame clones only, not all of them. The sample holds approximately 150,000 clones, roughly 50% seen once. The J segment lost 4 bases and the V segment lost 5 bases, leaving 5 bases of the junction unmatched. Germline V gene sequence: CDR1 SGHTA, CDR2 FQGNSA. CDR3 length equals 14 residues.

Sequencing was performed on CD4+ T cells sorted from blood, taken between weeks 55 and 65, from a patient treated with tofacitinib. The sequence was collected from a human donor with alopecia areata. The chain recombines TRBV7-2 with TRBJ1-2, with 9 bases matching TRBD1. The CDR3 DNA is TGTGCCAGCAGCCAACAGACAGGGGGCTATGGCTACACCTTC. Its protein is CASSQQTGGYGYTF.